The 7 T cell receptor beta chains below come from one sample, sequenced in a study of blood T cell repertoires in COVID-19 (dated by TCRdb to 2018 to 2020). Library preparation employed the immunoSEQ multiplex PCR assay. TCRdb obtained this table from immuneACCESS and retained in-frame rearrangements with V and J assigned. These tables miss some clones; where compared with another copy, unresolved V genes account for less than half of the shortfall, and the remainder is unexplained. The sample table lists about 90,000 clones, roughly 90% of them with a count of one. The ten largest account for less than 3.5% of the sample. Sequences were obtained from peripheral blood. These receptors came from a middle-aged man with COVID-19, enrolled during active disease.

The J gene is TRBJ1-1, the V gene TRBV7-9; 8 bases map to TRBD1. V dropped 1 base and J dropped 7; count of bases not matched to a gene: 11. This CDR3 is 16 amino acids long. CDR1 and CDR2 from the germline V gene are SEHNR and FQNEAQ (reference sequence). The CDR3 spells CASSLGRQGPGLEAFF. CDR3 nucleotides: TGTGCCAGCAGCTTAGGGCGACAGGGGCCAGGTCTTGAAGCTTTCTTT.

This clone was detected once. The CDR3 DNA reads as TGCGCCAGCAGCTTGGGGCGGGGGGGCCGAGGGGACCAAGAGACCCAGTACTTC. It encodes CASSLGRGGRGDQETQYF. The rearrangement uses TRBV5-1 and TRBJ2-5, with 9 positions matching TRBD2. J gave up 0 bases and V 0 bases, and 9 bases lay outside the gene matches. The germline gives CDR1 SGHRS, CDR2 YFSETQ. The CDR3 spans 18 residues.

This clone was seen more than once but under ten times. V and J are TRBV2 and TRBJ2-1; 7 positions match TRBD2. The J segment lost 4 bases and the V segment lost 4 bases, leaving 7 bases of the junction unmatched. Per the germline V gene, CDR1 is SNHLY and CDR2 is FYNNEI. The CDR3 contains 15 residues. The CDR3 nucleotides are TGTGCCAGCAGTGGGGGCGGGGGAAGATACAATGAGCAGTTCTTC. Translating gives CASSGGGGRYNEQFF.

The chain links TRBV27 to TRBJ2-7; TRBD1 aligns across 9 bases. J gave up 3 bases and V 6 bases, and 6 bases lay outside the gene matches. The germline V gene encodes CDR1 MNHEY and CDR2 SMNVEV (reference sequence). The CDR3 runs to 14 residues. CDR3 region: CASRKTGGYYEQYF. The CDR3 DNA reads as TGTGCCAGCAGAAAGACAGGGGGTTACTACGAGCAGTACTTC.

V gene TRBV19 combines with J gene TRBJ1-5; a possible D gene is TRBD1 (6 bases). The germline CDR1 and CDR2 sequences are LNHDA and SQIVND (reference sequence). CDR3 length equals 18 residues. Trimming took 0 bases from V and 7 from J, leaving 22 bases between them. The CDR3 bases are TGTGCCAGTAGTATAGATCAACCCACCGGGGGGGCATGGCAGCCCCAGCATTTT. It yields the protein CASSIDQPTGGAWQPQHF.

The genes are TRBV7-2 and TRBJ1-5, with 9 bases fitting TRBD1. J was trimmed by 8 bases and V by 5 bases; bases with no gene match: 10. CDR3 length: 15 amino acids. Germline V CDR1 and CDR2: SGHTA, FQGNSA. CDR3 protein: CASSPGTGIQKPQHF. The CDR3 region has the DNA TGTGCCAGCAGCCCGGGGACAGGGATACAGAAGCCCCAGCATTTT.

V is TRBV12-5 and J is TRBJ2-6; D is undetermined. The V and J ends lost 0 bases and 0 bases respectively, with 15 bases between them. Germline CDR1 reads LGHNT; CDR2 reads FRNRAP. This CDR3 is 19 amino acids long. CDR3 sequence: CASGLVWQAAYSGANVLTF. The CDR3 DNA reads as TGTGCTAGTGGTTTGGTATGGCAGGCCGCGTACTCTGGGGCCAACGTCCTGACTTTC.